The rows below give T cell receptor beta chains drawn from one sample of a study of T cell repertoires in cytomegalovirus infection. TCRdb re-called the reads through MiXCR, storing one row per CDR3 protein. Of roughly 640,000 distinct CDR3 sequences listed, roughly 26% are singletons. Sequenced sample: CD8+ T cells from PBMCs. These TCRs come from a human donor in good health (CMV status not recorded). Some clones in this sample may be carry-over from other donors' samples. Both conserved end residues are part of each CDR3. The order of the fields is clone size, V gene, J gene, CDR3 protein. Clone size is given for some rows only: seen once, a few or many times, or a class if the clone is expanded.

>few|TRBV19|TRBJ1-1
CASTPGQATEAFF
>few|TRBV29-1|TRBJ1-1
CSVEVPRAAEAFF
>few|TRBV20-1|TRBJ1-6
CSAEGESYNSPLHF
>many|TRBV7-3|TRBJ2-5
CASSPIGDGGKQETQYF
>few|TRBV5-6|TRBJ2-7
CASSLRGGRGEQYF
>many|TRBV28|TRBJ1-6
CASSLGQEIVGRSPLHF
>many|TRBV7-2|TRBJ2-1
CASSYATGVEQFF
>few|TRBV19|TRBJ2-2
CASSYQGFGELFF
>.|TRBV6-8|TRBJ2-2
CASSYISISNTGELFF
>.|TRBV29-1|TRBJ1-2
CSVEAPGQRTSYTF
>many|TRBV7-4|TRBJ1-5
CASSLVRTGWANQPQHF
>.|TRBV5-5|TRBJ2-5
CASSLLPPGVETQYF
>.|TRBV5-1|TRBJ2-4
CASSFTPIRVEGNIQYF
>many|TRBV7-8|TRBJ1-1
CASSLAGRLNTEAFF
>many|TRBV5-1|TRBJ1-2
CASSSGEGYTF